This record concerns one T cell receptor beta chain sequence. Its antigen is currently not known. No base quality values were provided; no much bigger clone lies one nucleotide off. The source of the sample is a study of blood T cells in healthy people across ages (dated by TCRdb to 2014 to 2015). At the level of the whole study: In model experiments, roughly one uniquely barcoded TCR beta cDNA molecule per two T cells was captured by template switching. The study measured age-related changes in TCR beta repertoire diversity using deep sequencing normalized with unique cDNA molecular identifiers. Donors were grouped into four age groups: young (average approximately 15 years), middle-aged (39), aged (about 60) and long-lived (just over 80). The study analyzed two additional independent replicas of 1 million unique cDNA reads from the same blood draw for two donors, one aged 18 to 30 and one aged 80 or older.

Donors were about 36 systemically healthy Caucasian individuals from Russia aged roughly 6 to 90 years. Each donor gave ten milliliters of peripheral blood, drawn into EDTA-treated Vacutainer tubes. Ficoll-Paque density-gradient centrifugation was used to isolate PBMCs, with at least 6.5 million per sample. Trizol reagent was used to extract total RNA from PBMCs, with at least 5.5 micrograms per sample. For every donor, flow cytometry on a PBMC aliquot measured the percentage of naive CD45RAhigh/CD27high T cells. The paper as a whole reports these results and caveats: Observed TCR beta diversity per million T cells fell roughly linearly with age, and a significant reduction was already apparent by age around 44. The percentage of naive T cells measured by flow cytometry correlated strongly with observed TCR beta diversity. Compared with the aged group, more naive CD4+ T cells, fewer expanded clones and increased TCR diversity were shown by the long-lived group, suggesting age selection. Estimates of total diversity based on one million sequenced T cells were regarded as lower bounds and as underestimates. Because the CMV infection status of the donors was unknown, age-related changes in expanded clonotypes may potentially have been confounded. Since profiling was done on bulk unsorted PBMCs, naive and antigen-experienced compartments could not be conclusively compared.

Deletion took 6 bases off V and 2 bases off J, with a span of 10 bases between the germline ends. CDR1 DFQATT and CDR2 SNEGSKA were looked up in the germline V gene (reference sequence). The CDR3 spans 12 residues, from the cysteine through the phenylalanine. Here the CDR3 DNA is all that survives: 36 bases in frame from base 1. The library was obtained by 5' RACE. Data came from an Illumina HiSeq 2500. A second PCR of about 7 to 12 cycles was performed with a sample-barcoded 5' primer and a J-beta primer mix. A unique molecular identifier was introduced onto each TCR beta cDNA molecule by a template-switch 5' adaptor carrying 12 random nucleotides. At least 3 million CDR3-containing paired-end reads were obtained from each sample. First-strand cDNA synthesis was performed from all RNA using the Mint cDNA synthesis kit, with priming by a TRBC-specific oligonucleotide. All cDNA was treated with uracil-DNA glycosylase and then went through a first 18-cycle PCR with the universal primers M1SS and BC2_uni_R. In the paper's pipeline: Each sample was normalized by randomly selecting 1 million high-quality reads, each carrying a distinct molecular identifier. Instead of being binned into consensus sequences, reads that shared molecular identifiers were thrown out. MiTCR, set to a Q25 quality threshold and the strictest error-elimination algorithm, was used for CDR3 identification, clonotype clustering and error correction. A nonparametric unseen species model using Euler transformation provided a lower-bound estimate of total TCR beta diversity. Through fastp at Q25 and MiXCR, TCRdb rebuilt clones from the public reads, retaining in-frame beta chains. For every CDR3 protein sequence, its rows merge into one entry that carries the most common genes and DNA. TCRdb assigned the V and J calls; the authors' analysis was not used. Across this sample there are some 850,000 distinct CDR3 sequences, with under 30% seen only once. 2.5% to 3.5% of the sample comes from the top ten.

This sample was shared with a second study, whose subject was T cells of mothers and their children. The second paper states: Nine systemically healthy Caucasian individuals, comprising three mothers and their six children, were included as donors. cDNA synthesis used all of the extracted RNA, with approximately 1.4 ug of RNA in each 15 ul reaction. Sample barcodes and 2-4 random nucleotides were added via the M1S primer in the second PCR. Over 8.5 million TCR beta CDR3 reads were obtained for each mother, and approximately 3 million reads were obtained for each child. In both related and unrelated pairs, thymic selection shapes the output of TCR recombination in a similar way, with inherited differences having only a minor effect. Normalized repertoire overlap was always found to be slightly, but never significantly, higher in related mother-child pairs than in unrelated mother-child pairs. No persistent microchimeric T cell clones were found, with a detection sensitivity of around 100 clones per million clonotypes. Deep NGS was used in the study to compare the TCR beta repertoires of mothers and children and to look for features that separate related mother-child pairs from unrelated individuals. Mothers averaged around 43 +/- 4 years of age and children averaged about 10 +/- 4 years. Libraries were sequenced on Illumina HiSeq 2000 with 100+100 nt paired-end reads after adapter ligation with NEBNext reagents. To prevent cross-contamination, the mother and child libraries were prepared one month apart and sequenced in separate runs. For each donor, between roughly 500,000 and 2,300,000 distinct TCR beta clonotypes were identified. Naive TCR beta clonotypes were estimated from low-frequency clonotypes matched to each donor's FACS-determined naive share, without sorting.

Sequenced material: blood. Rearrangement joined TRBV20-1 to TRBJ1-2; the D gene identity is not certain. This receptor was obtained from a boy aged 5-17 years in good health. The CDR3 in this case is CSADMDNYGYTF. In nucleotides, the sequence is TGCAGTGCCGATATGGACAACTATGGCTACACCTTC.